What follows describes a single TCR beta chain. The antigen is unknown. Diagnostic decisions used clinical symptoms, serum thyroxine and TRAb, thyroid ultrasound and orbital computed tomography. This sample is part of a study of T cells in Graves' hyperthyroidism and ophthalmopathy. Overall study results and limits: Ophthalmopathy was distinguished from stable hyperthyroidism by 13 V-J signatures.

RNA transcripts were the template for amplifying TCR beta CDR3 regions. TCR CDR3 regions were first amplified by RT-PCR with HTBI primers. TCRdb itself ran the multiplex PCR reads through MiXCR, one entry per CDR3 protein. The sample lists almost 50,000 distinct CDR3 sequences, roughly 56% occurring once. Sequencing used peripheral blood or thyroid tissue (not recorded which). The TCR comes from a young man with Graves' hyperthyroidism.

The CDR3 protein is CATREGPQETQYF. The CDR3 region has the DNA TGTGCCACCAGGGAGGGGCCCCAAGAGACCCAGTACTTC. The rearrangement links TRBV15 to TRBJ2-5; possible D gene TRBD2, 6 bases. This CDR3 is 13 amino acids long. V was pared by 6 bases and J by 1 base, with 9 bases between. CDR1 is LNHNV and CDR2 is YYDKDF in the germline V gene (reference sequence). Full variable domain (rest looked up from reference TRBV15 and TRBJ2-5): DAMVIQNPRYQVTQFGKPVTLSCSQTLNHNVMYWYQQKSSQAPKLLFHYYDKDFNNEADTPDNFQSRRPNTSFCFLDIRSPGLGDTAMYLCATREGPQETQYFGPGTRLLVL.